The 28 T cell receptor beta chains below were found in one sample sequenced in a study of beta chain features in type 1 diabetes (dated by TCRdb to 2017 to 2018). Receptor libraries were prepared by the immunoSEQ multiplex PCR assay. The entire isolated RNA was reverse transcribed using the High Capacity cDNA Reverse Transcription Kit, and thus expressed TCRB transcripts were sequenced. Entries here come from immuneACCESS through TCRdb and include only in-frame sequences with V and J called. Some clones fail to appear in such tables; in the studies checked, an unresolved V gene covers under half of the shortfall, and the cause of the remainder is unknown. The sample yields about 230,000 clones; 9.6% were counted once. Just under 0.035% of the sample is taken by the ten largest. What was sequenced was naive CD4+ T cells from blood. The cell subset or site label, read with the paper, signifies: true naive CD4+ T cells. Receptor source: a woman under 30 in good health.

A few counts support this clone. This sequence joins TRBV9 and TRBJ1-2; 11 nucleotides align to TRBD1. The CDR3 totals 15 residues. Per the germline V gene, CDR1 is SGDLS and CDR2 is YYNGEE. V shed 2 bases and J 4 bases; nucleotides not matched to a gene: 4. The CDR3 region has the DNA TGTGCCAGCAGCGTCGGACAGGGGGCAGTCTATGGCTACACCTTC. Amino acids: CASSVGQGAVYGYTF.

This clone came up a few times. The rearrangement uses TRBV6-4 and TRBJ2-3; D unclear. Trimming took off 0 bases at V and 3 bases at J, with 10 bases between the two ends. CDR3 length: 15 amino acids. Germline lookup yields CDR1 MRHNA and CDR2 SNTAGT. The CDR3 sequence is CASSDSYSPTDTQYF. CDR3 bases: TGTGCCAGCAGTGACTCTTACAGCCCTACAGATACGCAGTATTTT.

This clone appeared a few times. This chain uses TRBV11-2 with TRBJ2-7; D possibly corresponds to TRBD2 (6 bases). Trimming stripped 3 bases from V and 0 bases from J, with 12 bases between. The CDR3 has 15 residues. In germline, CDR1 is SGHAT, CDR2 FQNNGV. The CDR3 loop reads CASSLATGASYEQYF. CDR3 DNA: TGTGCCAGCAGCTTGGCAACGGGAGCCTCCTACGAGCAGTACTTC. Combining the CDR3 with reference TRBV11-2 and TRBJ2-7 gives the whole variable domain EAGVAQSPRYKIIEKRQSVAFWCNPISGHATLYWYQQILGQGPKLLIQFQNNGVVDDSQLPKDRFSAERLKGVDSTLKIQPAKLEDSAVYLCASSLATGASYEQYFGPGTRLTVT.

This clone was seen only a few times. The CDR3 DNA sequence: TGTGCCAGCAGCTTAGTTTCACAGGACTATGGCTACACCTTC. Its protein product is CASSLVSQDYGYTF. The V gene is TRBV7-2, the J gene TRBJ1-2, with D maybe TRBD1 (5 bases). Trimming took off 1 base at V and 3 bases at J, with 9 bases between the two ends. The V gene's germline CDR1 is SGHTA and CDR2 FQGNSA. This CDR3 contains 14 residues.

The chain recombines TRBV5-4 with TRBJ2-7, with 10 bases lining up with TRBD2. The CDR3 spans 15 residues. Germline values: CDR1 SGHNT, CDR2 YYREEE (reference sequence). V shed 4 bases, J shed 2 bases, and the junction held 6 bases outside the gene matches. CDR3 sequence (DNA): TGTGCCAGCAGCCTCAGCGGGAGGGGCGCCTACGAGCAGTACTTC. Encoded protein: CASSLSGRGAYEQYF.

This rearrangement joins TRBV11-2 to TRBJ2-5; D not certain. The V gene lost 8 bases and the J gene lost 0 bases, with 19 bases spanning the gap. The CDR3 length is 16 residues. Germline lookup yields CDR1 SGHAT and CDR2 FQNNGV. CDR3 bases: TGTGCCAGCGGCGAGGTAGGAAAGATGTACCAAGAGACCCAGTACTTC. Its translation: CASGEVGKMYQETQYF.

The chain employs TRBV7-9 and TRBJ2-3; 13 bases are shared with TRBD2. This CDR3 contains 16 residues. The germline V gene encodes CDR1 SEHNR and CDR2 FQNEAQ (reference sequence). Trimming cost V 1 base and J 9 bases; bases outside gene matches: 7. The CDR3 DNA reads TGTGCCAGCAGCTTAGTGGAGGGACTAGCGGGACGCACGCAGTATTTT. This codes for CASSLVEGLAGRTQYF.

The rearrangement joins TRBV14 to TRBJ2-7; 10 nucleotides line up with TRBD2. In germline, CDR1 is SGHDN, CDR2 FVKESK. This CDR3 has 14 residues. V lost 6 bases to trimming and J lost 5 bases; unmatched junction nucleotides: 7. The CDR3 is CASRSAGGKDEQYF. CDR3 in DNA: TGTGCCAGCAGGTCAGCGGGAGGGAAAGACGAGCAGTACTTC.

V and J are TRBV25-1 and TRBJ2-1, with TRBD2 matching 12 bases. The CDR3 sequence is 14 residues long. CDR1 is MGHDK and CDR2 is SYGVNS in the germline V gene. The J segment lost 4 bases and the V segment lost 8 bases, leaving 3 bases of the junction unmatched. The DNA for the CDR3 is TGTGCCAGCGCGACTAGCGGGGGATACAATGAGCAGTTCTTC. Its protein product is CASATSGGYNEQFF.

The V gene is TRBV5-8, the J gene TRBJ2-3, with D hard to call. V lost 2 bases, J lost 1 base, and 8 bases lay in between. Germline V gene data show CDR1 as SGHTS and CDR2 as YDEGEE. This CDR3 spans 14 amino acids. This chain's CDR3 is CASSFRLGTDTQYF. In DNA form, the CDR3 reads TGTGCCAGCAGCTTCAGGCTCGGCACAGATACGCAGTATTTT.

V and J are TRBV27 and TRBJ1-1; no clear D. V dropped 3 bases and J dropped 1 base, with 6 bases sitting between them. CDR1 MNHEY and CDR2 SMNVEV come from the germline V gene (reference sequence). The CDR3 is 13 residues long. CDR3 sequence (DNA): TGTGCCAGCAGTTTGGCGGAGAACACTGAAGCTTTCTTT. Translation: CASSLAENTEAFF.

This clone turned up a few times. The chain recombines TRBV29-1 with TRBJ1-5; D gene ambiguous. Germline V gene sequence: CDR1 SQVTM, CDR2 ANQGSEA. The V end was cut by 3 bases, the J end by 2 bases, with 8 bases between. The CDR3 has 13 residues. This chain's CDR3 is CSVDFGGNQPQHF. CDR3 DNA: TGCAGCGTTGATTTCGGGGGCAATCAGCCCCAGCATTTT.

This clone was recorded a few times. The chain carries TRBV4-1 and TRBJ2-2; D is possibly TRBD1 (5 bases). Trimming removed 1 base at V and 1 base at J, with 19 bases between. Looked up from germline, CDR1 is MGHRA and CDR2 is YSYEKL. This CDR3 spans 19 amino acids. The CDR3 sequence is CASSQVPSSWTQNTGELFF. In DNA, the CDR3 is TGCGCCAGCAGCCAAGTACCAAGTAGTTGGACACAGAACACCGGGGAGCTGTTTTTT.

The V and J genes are TRBV14 and TRBJ1-1; D not resolved. Germline CDR1 is SGHDN and CDR2 is FVKESK. The length of the CDR3 is 12 residues. The V end was cut by 0 bases, the J end by 5 bases, with 4 bases between. The CDR3 DNA reads as TGTGCCAGCAGCCAAGATCATACTGAAGCTTTCTTT. This translates into CASSQDHTEAFF.

This clone was found a few times. The chain employs TRBV30 and TRBJ2-2; 9 nucleotides align to TRBD2. With 4 bases clipped from V and 7 bases from J, the junction kept 10 bases outside the gene matches. CDR3 length: 15 amino acids. Germline-derived CDR1 and CDR2 are GTSNPN and SVGIG (reference sequence). Written as DNA, the CDR3 is TGTGCCTGGAACGGTGGTAGCGGGAGTTACGGGGAGCTGTTTTTT. It specifies CAWNGGSGSYGELFF.

Details on this clone: This CDR3 is also generated by other DNA sequences in the sample. The CDR3 coding sequence is TGTGCCAGCTCACCACCATCCAGTACAGATACGCAGTATTTT. This gives the protein CASSPPSSTDTQYF. The J gene is TRBJ2-3, the V gene TRBV18; no definite D call. Trimming took 0 bases from V and 3 from J, leaving 7 bases between them. CDR1 is KGHSH and CDR2 is LQKENI in the germline V gene. CDR3 size: 14 residues.

The rearrangement joins TRBV5-6 to TRBJ2-5; 9 bases align to TRBD2. V shed 0 bases and J 4 bases; nucleotides not matched to a gene: 10. The germline V gene encodes CDR1 SGHDT and CDR2 YYEEEE. This CDR3 region has 17 residues. The CDR3 here is CASSLGMSGRIGETQYF. The CDR3 bases are TGTGCCAGCAGCTTGGGGATGAGCGGGAGGATCGGAGAGACCCAGTACTTC.

This clone appeared a few times. This chain links TRBV18 with TRBJ2-5; TRBD1 is a possible D gene (6 bases). V was shortened by 3 bases and J by 1 base, with 15 bases between the two germline ends. Germline values: CDR1 KGHSH, CDR2 LQKENI. This CDR3 has 16 amino acids. Here the CDR3 DNA reads TGTGCCAGCTCACCGAAAAAAACAGGGCCCCAAGAGACCCAGTACTTC. Translating gives CASSPKKTGPQETQYF.

This clone turned up a few times. The chain combines TRBV15 with TRBJ2-7, with TRBD2 matching over 8 bases. CDR3 length: 15 amino acids. After removal of 8 bases from V and 0 bases from J, the junction contained 9 bases not matched to a gene. Looked up from germline, CDR1 is LNHNV and CDR2 is YYDKDF (reference sequence). The CDR3 loop reads CATSSRSGGSYEQYF. CDR3 DNA: TGTGCCACCTCCTCCAGGAGCGGGGGCTCCTACGAGCAGTACTTC.

This clone was observed many times. The rearrangement uses TRBV7-9 and TRBJ2-1, with D hard to call. CDR3 length: 12 residues. CDR1 is SEHNR, CDR2 FQNEAQ, per germline (reference sequence). Trimming cost V 1 base and J 12 bases, with 10 bases left between them. CDR3: CASSLGEVGQFF. Written as DNA, the CDR3 is TGTGCCAGCAGCTTAGGAGAGGTCGGGCAGTTCTTC.

This clone has only a few counts. This chain links TRBV4-1 with TRBJ2-7; TRBD1 agrees at 9 bases. Per germline, CDR1 MGHRA and CDR2 YSYEKL. Germline trimming cut 0 bases from V and 0 bases from J; bases unmatched to any gene: 9. The CDR3 extends over 18 amino acids. DNA for the CDR3: TGCGCCAGCAGCCAAGATTTAGCGGACAGGGGTGACTCCTACGAGCAGTACTTC. This encodes CASSQDLADRGDSYEQYF.

The genes are TRBV4-2 and TRBJ1-2; D is perhaps TRBD1 (5 bases). Germline CDR1 LGHNA, CDR2 YNFKEQ. Between the trimmed V and J ends, which lost 2 bases and 3 bases, there was a span of 19 bases. This CDR3 is built from 17 residues. The CDR3 reads CASSQFGGLGGDYGYTF. As DNA, the CDR3 is TGTGCCAGCAGCCAATTTGGGGGACTAGGAGGGGACTATGGCTACACCTTC.

The J gene is TRBJ1-5, the V gene TRBV9; D is unclear. CDR1 and CDR2 from the germline V gene are SGDLS and YYNGEE. Trimming took 2 bases from V and 3 from J, leaving 9 bases between them. The CDR3 contains 14 residues. DNA of the CDR3: TGTGCCAGCAGCGTTGGCGGGTTCAATCAGCCCCAGCATTTT. Amino acids: CASSVGGFNQPQHF.

The gene calls are TRBV12-5 and TRBJ1-4, with unresolved D. CDR3 length: 15 amino acids. Germline V CDR1 and CDR2: LGHNT, FRNRAP. Trimming removed 0 bases at V and 6 bases at J, with 11 bases between. CDR3 residues: CASGLVPGWDEKLFF. The CDR3 nucleotides are TGTGCTAGTGGTTTGGTACCGGGTTGGGATGAAAAACTGTTTTTT.

The chain links TRBV6-4 to TRBJ1-3; D uncertain. Trimming took off 8 bases at V and 7 bases at J, with 6 bases between the two ends. The germline CDR1 and CDR2 sequences are MRHNA and SNTAGT. This CDR3 has 10 residues. The chain's CDR3 is CASPRNTIYF. The CDR3 DNA reads as TGTGCCAGCCCCAGGAACACCATATATTTT.

The chain is built from TRBV7-9 and TRBJ2-5, with TRBD1 matching over 8 bases. Germline CDR1 and CDR2: SEHNR and FQNEAQ (reference sequence). V was pared by 4 bases and J by 5 bases, with 6 bases of the junction left unmatched. The CDR3 loop spans 14 amino acids. This CDR3 is CASSSGQGYETQYF. For the CDR3, the DNA is TGTGCCAGCAGCTCAGGACAGGGCTATGAGACCCAGTACTTC.

The rearrangement uses TRBV11-2 and TRBJ1-4; 7 bases map to TRBD1. Germline V gives CDR1 SGHAT, CDR2 FQNNGV. The CDR3 sequence is 14 residues long. The J segment lost 5 bases and the V segment lost 4 bases, leaving 4 bases of the junction unmatched. The DNA of the CDR3 is TGTGCCAGCAGCTGGGACAGATTAAATGAAAAACTGTTTTTT. It codes for CASSWDRLNEKLFF.

This clone was seen more than once but under ten times. This sequence joins TRBV13 and TRBJ2-1; D remains ambiguous. This CDR3 region has 16 residues. V gave up 1 base and J gave up 8 bases, with 18 bases separating them. Germline V CDR1 and CDR2: PRHDT, FYEKMQ (reference sequence). This CDR3 reads CASSLAAAVEVDEQFF. CDR3 nucleotide sequence: TGTGCCAGCAGCTTAGCGGCCGCCGTAGAGGTCGATGAGCAGTTCTTC. The variable domain in full, with the rest retrieved from reference TRBV13 and TRBJ2-1, is AAGVIQSPRHLIKEKRETATLKCYPIPRHDTVYWYQQGPGQDPQFLISFYEKMQSDKGSIPDRFSAQQFSDYHSELNMSSLELGDSALYFCASSLAAAVEVDEQFFGPGTRLTVL.